The following is a T cell receptor (beta chain) sequence with its context. The data were taken from a study of blood T cell repertoires in COVID-19. Authors' analysis steps: Amplification of reference gene primers was used by the study to estimate nucleated cell counts. Repertoires were generated with immunoSEQ multiplex PCR, while TCRdb's copy carries only in-frame clones and drops some. The DNA gave D and trimming, while V, J and clone size come from that table. The table lists about 62,000 clones, 85% to 90% of them singletons. This CDR3 has 13 residues. The V and J ends lost 5 bases and 0 bases respectively, with 7 bases between them. CDR1 MRHNA and CDR2 SNTAGT come from the germline V gene.

The clonotype originates from a woman aged 55-69 years with COVID-19, enrolled during active disease. This chain links TRBV6-4 with TRBJ1-2, with a weak D call TRBD1 (5 bases). Material: peripheral blood. DNA for the CDR3: TGTGCCAGCAGTCCAGGGACTAACTATGGCTACACCTTC. Translating it yields CASSPGTNYGYTF.